Each of the 26 T cell receptor beta chains below was sequenced from the same sample in a study of T cells in Graves' hyperthyroidism and ophthalmopathy. The source material, RNA transcripts, was used to amplify TCR beta CDR3 regions. HTBI primers were used for first-round RT-PCR of the TCR CDR3. Using its own MiXCR run on the multiplex PCR reads, TCRdb lists one record per CDR3 protein. The sample includes about 300,000 distinct CDR3 sequences, about 14% seen only once; the top ten take 7.8%. Sequencing used blood. These receptors originate from a woman aged 25-40 years with Graves' hyperthyroidism that later progressed to Graves' ophthalmopathy.

Concerning this clonotype: This may be a read error, as it is one base from a much larger clone. The gene calls are TRBV4-1 and TRBJ2-7, with D possibly TRBD1 on 5 matching bases. Gene TRBJ2-1 matches the end of the DNA better, so the J call may be wrong. Germline lookup yields CDR1 MGHRA and CDR2 YSYEKL. This CDR3 has 14 residues. CDR3 DNA: TGCGCCAGCAGCCATGACAGTCGACCCTACGAGCAGTTCTTC. This sequence encodes CASSHDSRPYEQFF.

This clonotype was observed at least ten times. The chain employs TRBV2 and TRBJ1-5, with TRBD1 matching 8 bases. This CDR3 region has 14 residues. Looked up from germline, CDR1 is SNHLY and CDR2 is FYNNEI. Trimming cost V 4 bases and J 4 bases; bases outside gene matches: 3. This CDR3 reads CASSGTGRNQPQHF. CDR3 DNA: TGTGCCAGCAGTGGGACAGGGAGGAATCAGCCCCAGCATTTT. The variable domain in full, completed from reference TRBV2 and TRBJ1-5, reads EPEVTQTPSHQVTQMGQEVILRCVPISNHLYFYWYRQILGQKVEFLVSFYNNEISEKSEIFDDQFSVERPDGSNFTLKIRSTKLEDSAMYFCASSGTGRNQPQHFGDGTRLSIL.

This chain joins TRBV25-1 and TRBJ2-7, with D unresolved. Trimming stripped 2 bases from V and 6 bases from J, with 8 bases between. The CDR3 has 12 residues. The V gene's germline CDR1 is MGHDK and CDR2 SYGVNS. The CDR3 bases are TGTGCCAGCAGTGAACCAATCGGCGAGCAGTACTTC. Translating it yields CASSEPIGEQYF.

This clonotype was counted ten times or more. This chain links TRBV7-2 with TRBJ1-6; weak D call: TRBD1 (5 bases). This CDR3 comprises 15 residues. Trimming took 5 bases from V and 10 from J, leaving 18 bases between them. Germline V gene data show CDR1 as SGHTA and CDR2 as FQGNSA. CDR3 in DNA: TGTGCCAGCAGCGCCCGGGTCCACAGGAGCTCACCCCTCCACTTT. Protein sequence: CASSARVHRSSPLHF.

This clonotype came up many times. The chain is built from TRBV6-2 or TRBV6-3 and TRBJ1-2; 9 bases map to TRBD1. From germline, CDR1 is MNHEY and CDR2 SVGEGT. There are 15 residues in the CDR3. With V trimmed by 7 bases and J by 5 bases, 11 bases remained unmatched. The CDR3 loop reads CASTKDRGRIYGYTF. In DNA form, the CDR3 reads TGTGCCAGCACCAAAGACAGGGGGAGGATTTATGGCTACACCTTC.

Many counts were recorded for this clonotype. The chain combines TRBV29-1 with TRBJ2-2; D not certain. Between the trimmed V and J ends, which lost 5 bases and 2 bases, there was a span of 6 bases. The CDR3 is made up of 12 amino acids. Looked up from germline, CDR1 is SQVTM and CDR2 is ANQGSEA. This chain's CDR3 is CSVFRNTGELFF. The CDR3 coding sequence is TGCAGCGTTTTCAGAAACACCGGGGAGCTGTTTTTT.

This chain joins TRBV10-1 and TRBJ1-2; no definite D call. Germline V gives CDR1 WNHNN, CDR2 SYGVQD (reference sequence). The CDR3 sequence is 12 residues long. The V end lost 6 bases, the J end lost 1 base, and 6 bases lay between the germline ends. Here the CDR3 DNA reads TGCGCCAGCAGGACGGTTAACTATGGCTACACCTTC. It encodes CASRTVNYGYTF.

This clonotype has a count of ten or more. In DNA, the CDR3 is TGCAGTGCTAGAGATGGGCAGCGGGACTCCTACGAGCAGTACTTC. Translated, it gives CSARDGQRDSYEQYF. The chain couples TRBV20-1 to TRBJ2-7, with TRBD2 matching 7 bases. V lost 0 bases, J lost 0 bases, and 5 bases stayed unmatched. The germline gives CDR1 DFQATT, CDR2 SNEGSKA (reference sequence). The CDR3 runs 15 residues.

This clonotype was recorded at least ten times. The rearrangement joins TRBV14 to TRBJ1-1; D gene unclear. Germline V CDR1 and CDR2: SGHDN, FVKESK. This CDR3 is built from 14 residues. V lost 2 bases and J lost 0, with 7 bases in between. CDR3 sequence (DNA): TGTGCCAGCAGCCAACAGACTATGAACACTGAAGCTTTCTTT. This translates into CASSQQTMNTEAFF.

This clonotype was recorded at least ten times. The V call is TRBV30, the J call TRBJ1-6, with TRBD1 matching over 7 bases. The CDR3 has 12 residues. Germline CDR1 reads GTSNPN; CDR2 reads SVGIG (reference sequence). V lost 4 bases and J lost 9; bases outside the gene matches: 3. CDR3 loop: CAWTTGPSPLHF. CDR3 coding DNA: TGTGCCTGGACGACAGGGCCTTCACCCCTCCACTTT.

This clonotype was found many times. V usage is TRBV7-9 and J usage is TRBJ1-1; D gene ambiguous. Germline-derived CDR1 and CDR2 are SEHNR and FQNEAQ (reference sequence). The CDR3 consists of 14 residues. Trimming removed 0 bases at V and 2 bases at J, with 7 bases between. The CDR3 nucleotides read TGTGCCAGCAGCTTAGCGGCAGGAAACACTGAAGCTTTCTTT. This encodes CASSLAAGNTEAFF. Full variable domain (outside the CDR3, taken from reference TRBV7-9 and TRBJ1-1): DTGVSQNPRHKITKRGQNVTFRCDPISEHNRLYWYRQTLGQGPEFLTYFQNEAQLEKSRLLSDRFSAERPKGSFSTLEIQRTEQGDSAMYLCASSLAAGNTEAFFGQGTRLTVV.

The chain uses TRBV19 and TRBJ1-5, with a weak D call TRBD1 (5 bases). With 3 bases removed from V and 7 bases from J, the gap between germline ends came to 13 bases. The CDR3 has 14 residues. Germline values: CDR1 LNHDA, CDR2 SQIVND (reference sequence). The CDR3, as DNA: TGTGCCAGTAGTATCTCACGGGGCCCCCAGCCCCAGCATTTT. Protein: CASSISRGPQPQHF.

Many counts were recorded for this clonotype. This chain connects TRBV6-1 to TRBJ1-1, with TRBD1 as a possible D gene (6 bases). Germline-derived CDR1 and CDR2 are MNHNS and SASEGT. Trimming stripped 5 bases from V and 4 bases from J, with 14 bases between. This CDR3 comprises 14 residues. The DNA of the CDR3 is TGTGCCAGCAGTTACGTTCAGGGGAGCACTGAAGCTTTCTTT. Its protein product is CASSYVQGSTEAFF.

The CDR3 coding sequence is TGTGCCAGCAGCCCGGGGCGCGACACTGAAGCTTTCTTT. Its protein is CASSPGRDTEAFF. The chain combines TRBV5-6 with TRBJ1-1, with TRBD1 as a possible D gene (5 bases). The CDR3 runs 13 residues. Trimming removed 4 bases at V and 3 bases at J, with 10 bases between. Per germline, CDR1 SGHDT and CDR2 YYEEEE.

This clonotype was seen many times. The CDR3 bases are TGTGCCAGCACCCGCAGGGTGAACTATGGCTACACCTTC. Protein sequence: CASTRRVNYGYTF. The chain carries TRBV6-1 and TRBJ1-2; tentative D call: TRBD1 (5 bases). Trimming removed 7 bases at V and 2 bases at J, with 11 bases between. CDR1 and CDR2 (germline): MNHNS, SASEGT. The CDR3 spans 13 residues.

The genes are TRBV27 and TRBJ2-3; tentatively, D is TRBD2 (6 bases). CDR1 and CDR2 from the germline V gene are MNHEY and SMNVEV (reference sequence). Trimming pared 3 bases from V and 1 base from J, leaving 11 bases between. The CDR3 length is 15 residues. The CDR3 sequence: CASSFRREGTDTQYF. The CDR3 DNA reads as TGTGCCAGCAGTTTCCGGCGGGAAGGCACAGATACGCAGTATTTT.

The V gene is TRBV6-2 or TRBV6-3, the J gene TRBJ2-1, with TRBD2 as a possible D gene (6 bases). The CDR3 has 13 residues. V was shortened by 6 bases and J by 8 bases, with 14 bases between the two germline ends. Germline CDR1 is MNHEY and CDR2 is SVGEGT. CDR3 nucleotide sequence: TGTGCCAGCAGCGGGAGTATGAGGGATGAGCAGTTCTTC. The encoded protein is CASSGSMRDEQFF.

The chain links TRBV19 to TRBJ1-1; TRBD1 agrees at 11 bases. This CDR3 is built from 15 residues. Germline loops: CDR1 LNHDA, CDR2 SQIVND (reference sequence). Trimming removed 4 bases from V and 4 bases from J; junction bases left unmatched: 5. The DNA for the CDR3 is TGTGCCAGTAGTAAAGGGGGACAGGGGGTCACTGAAGCTTTCTTT. Translating it yields CASSKGGQGVTEAFF.

This clonotype has at least ten counts. The chain links TRBV24-1 to TRBJ2-5; perhaps D is TRBD1 or TRBD2 (5 bases each). Germline loops: CDR1 KGHDR, CDR2 SFDVKD. This CDR3 is built from 17 residues. Between the trimmed V and J ends, which lost 1 base and 5 bases, there was a span of 19 bases. The CDR3 bases are TGTGCCACCAGTGATTTCTTGGGACCGTCGGGTGGGGAGACCCAGTACTTC. Amino acid sequence: CATSDFLGPSGGETQYF.

This clonotype was observed at least ten times. This rearrangement joins TRBV6-1 to TRBJ2-1, with 13 bases matching TRBD2. The V gene end was trimmed by 6 bases and the J gene end by 7 bases; junction bases not matched to a gene: 6. The germline V gene has CDR1 MNHNS and CDR2 SASEGT. CDR3 length: 15 amino acids. The CDR3, as DNA: TGTGCCAGCAGCGGACTAGCGGGAGTTGAGAATGAGCAGTTCTTC. Its translation is CASSGLAGVENEQFF.

This clonotype was picked up many times. V and J are TRBV28 and TRBJ1-1; 7 bases line up with TRBD1. CDR3 length equals 16 residues. The V and J ends lost 5 bases and 0 bases, in that order; junction bases with no gene match: 9. From germline, CDR1 is MDHEN and CDR2 SYDVKM. The CDR3 here is CASSPYRTGVNTEAFF. CDR3 DNA: TGTGCCAGCAGTCCCTATCGGACAGGCGTGAACACTGAAGCTTTCTTT.

This clonotype showed up many times. The V and J genes are TRBV6-4 and TRBJ2-1; 8 bases align to TRBD2. The V gene's germline CDR1 is MRHNA and CDR2 SNTAGT. CDR3 length equals 15 residues. V lost 1 base and J lost 6; bases outside the gene matches: 5. The CDR3, as DNA: TGTGCCAGCAGTGACTTGGCGGGAGGTCGCAATGAGCAGTTCTTC. Translated, it gives CASSDLAGGRNEQFF.

This rearrangement joins TRBV12-3 or TRBV12-4 to TRBJ1-1; D unclear. V lost 8 bases, J lost 5 bases, and 9 bases lay in between. This CDR3 is 11 amino acids long. The DNA for the CDR3 is TGTGCCAGCGGTCGGGGTACTGAAGCTTTCTTT. The encoded protein is CASGRGTEAFF.

This chain links TRBV24-1 with TRBJ1-5, with 9 bases lining up with TRBD1. The trim removed 2 bases at V and 4 bases at J, leaving 14 bases unmatched. Per the germline V gene, CDR1 is KGHDR and CDR2 is SFDVKD. There are 19 residues in the CDR3. The CDR3 spells CATSDSTPGTGWANQPQHF. CDR3 DNA sequence: TGTGCCACCAGTGATTCGACTCCCGGGACAGGGTGGGCGAATCAGCCCCAGCATTTT.

The chain links TRBV24-1 to TRBJ2-5, with TRBD2 matching 8 bases. CDR1 is KGHDR and CDR2 is SFDVKD in the germline V gene. The junction had 6 bases not matched to a gene; V was cut back by 1 base and J by 0 bases. The CDR3 has 17 residues. The CDR3: CATSDFPIAGNQETQYF. CDR3 DNA: TGTGCCACCAGTGATTTCCCTATAGCGGGGAACCAAGAGACCCAGTACTTC.

The chain joins TRBV4-1 to TRBJ2-7; no clear D gene. In germline, CDR1 is MGHRA, CDR2 YSYEKL. The CDR3 contains 13 residues. Deletions cut 0 bases from V and 3 bases from J, with 6 bases between. The CDR3 coding sequence is TGCGCCAGCAGCCAAGATTTAATCTACGAGCAGTACTTC. Its protein is CASSQDLIYEQYF.